Presented here are 16 T cell receptor beta chains from one specimen sequenced in a study of OX40 agonist ivuxolimab in advanced cancers. Assay: immunoSEQ multiplex PCR; the TCRdb copy retains only in-frame clones and omits some. Of tens of thousands of clones detected, 80% to 95% appear once; the ten largest clones hold around 0.34%. Sequenced here: CD4+ or CD8+ T cells sorted from blood, sampled in a trial of the OX40 agonist ivuxolimab. The receptors originated from an adult with an advanced solid tumor such as melanoma, head and neck, liver or kidney cancer.

As regards this clone: This sample also contains other DNA sequences that code for the same CDR3. The J gene is TRBJ2-3, the V gene TRBV7-3; 7 bases match TRBD1. The trim removed 5 bases at V and 0 bases at J, leaving 2 bases unmatched. Per germline, CDR1 SGHTA and CDR2 FQGTGA. The CDR3 runs to 14 residues. The CDR3 DNA reads as TGTGCCAGCAGCCCGGGACAGAGCACAGATACGCAGTATTTT. Its protein is CASSPGQSTDTQYF.

The chain carries TRBV2 and TRBJ1-2; the match to TRBD1 covers 7 bases. The CDR3 consists of 12 residues. V lost 8 bases and J lost 4; bases outside the gene matches: 4. Germline loops: CDR1 SNHLY, CDR2 FYNNEI. This CDR3 is CASEAGGYGYTF. The CDR3, as DNA: TGTGCCAGCGAGGCAGGGGGCTATGGCTACACCTTC.

The J gene is TRBJ1-2, the V gene TRBV9; D is unclear. V lost 7 bases to trimming and J lost 3 bases, with 13 bases between them. This CDR3 comprises 13 residues. Germline V lookup: CDR1 SGDLS, CDR2 YYNGEE. The CDR3 loop reads CASSIGWHYGYTF. CDR3 nucleotides: TGTGCCAGCTCGATCGGGTGGCACTATGGCTACACCTTC.

The V and J genes are TRBV6-5 and TRBJ2-7; D possibly uses TRBD1 or TRBD2 (5 bases each). Germline V lookup: CDR1 MNHEY, CDR2 SVGAGI. The length of the CDR3 is 15 residues. Trimming cost V 2 bases and J 0 bases, with 11 bases left between them. CDR3 loop: CASSYQGRNSYEQYV. The CDR3 coding sequence is TGTGCCAGCAGTTACCAGGGACGGAACTCCTACGAGCAGTACGTC.

The rearrangement links TRBV9 to TRBJ1-6; TRBD1 agrees at 7 bases. CDR1 and CDR2 from the germline V gene are SGDLS and YYNGEE. V shed 1 base, J shed 5 bases, and the junction held 3 bases outside the gene matches. The CDR3 runs to 15 residues. DNA for the CDR3: TGTGCCAGCAGCGTAAGGGACAGCCATAATTCACCCCTCCACTTT. Translated, it gives CASSVRDSHNSPLHF.

This chain links TRBV6-1 with TRBJ2-7, with 12 bases fitting TRBD2. The CDR3 totals 15 residues. The germline V gene has CDR1 MNHNS and CDR2 SASEGT. Trimming removed 5 bases from V and 4 bases from J; junction bases left unmatched: 6. The CDR3 DNA is TGTGCCAGCAGTTCGAGACTAGCGGGGGAGTACGAGCAGTACTTC. This translates into CASSSRLAGEYEQYF.

The chain carries TRBV30 and TRBJ1-5, with a weak D call TRBD1 (6 bases). The CDR3 is 13 amino acids. V shed 2 bases and J shed 5 bases, with 10 bases lying between them. Germline values: CDR1 GTSNPN, CDR2 SVGIG (reference sequence). This CDR3 is CAWSRTDDQPQHF. CDR3 in DNA: TGTGCCTGGAGTCGGACAGATGATCAGCCCCAGCATTTT.

Here the CDR3 reads CASSLSLQETQYF. DNA for the CDR3: TGTGCCAGCAGCTTATCACTCCAAGAGACCCAGTACTTC. The chain joins TRBV7-9 to TRBJ2-5; D gene uncertain. The germline V gene encodes CDR1 SEHNR and CDR2 FQNEAQ (reference sequence). The CDR3 sequence is 13 residues long. V was shortened by 2 bases and J by 1 base, with 5 bases between the two germline ends. Using reference TRBV7-9 and TRBJ2-5 for the parts outside the CDR3, the full variable domain is DTGVSQNPRHKITKRGQNVTFRCDPISEHNRLYWYRQTLGQGPEFLTYFQNEAQLEKSRLLSDRFSAERPKGSFSTLEIQRTEQGDSAMYLCASSLSLQETQYFGPGTRLLVL.

The chain joins TRBV30 to TRBJ1-2; TRBD1 agrees at 9 bases. After removal of 0 bases from V and 2 bases from J, the junction contained 4 bases not matched to a gene. The CDR3 is 15 amino acids. CDR1 GTSNPN and CDR2 SVGIG come from the germline V gene (reference sequence). The CDR3 nucleotides are TGTGCCTGGAGTGTACCCGGGACAGGGAACTATGGCTACACCTTC. Translated: CAWSVPGTGNYGYTF.

V gene TRBV4-1 combines with J gene TRBJ2-5, with TRBD2 identical over 9 bases. This CDR3 is 17 amino acids long. Germline CDR1 and CDR2: MGHRA and YSYEKL. Trimming removed 0 bases from V and 5 bases from J; junction bases left unmatched: 10. CDR3 in DNA: TGCGCCAGCAGCCAAGATCTTCAAGCGGGGGGCCGGGAGACCCAGTACTTC. It yields the protein CASSQDLQAGGRETQYF.

The chain employs TRBV18 and TRBJ1-5; 10 bases map to TRBD1. Germline V lookup: CDR1 KGHSH, CDR2 LQKENI. V trimming: 2 bases; J trimming: 5 bases; junction bases outside the gene matches: 3. This CDR3 has 15 amino acids. The CDR3 coding sequence is TGTGCCAGCTCACCAGGGACAGGGGAAGATCAGCCCCAGCATTTT. It translates to CASSPGTGEDQPQHF.

This clone came up once. V is TRBV30 and J is TRBJ1-3, with D unclear. Per germline, CDR1 GTSNPN and CDR2 SVGIG (reference sequence). The V end lost 8 bases, the J end lost 3 bases, and 17 bases lay between the germline ends. CDR3 length equals 14 residues. The CDR3 region has the DNA TGTGCCACCAGCATAAATTCGGATGGAAACACCATATATTTT. It codes for CATSINSDGNTIYF.

The DNA for the CDR3 is TGTGCCTGGAGCCAACAGGGTACGGGCAATCAGCCCCAGCATTTT. Its translation is CAWSQQGTGNQPQHF. This sequence joins TRBV30 and TRBJ1-5, with D possibly TRBD1 on 6 matching bases. Per the germline V gene, CDR1 is GTSNPN and CDR2 is SVGIG (reference sequence). The CDR3 spans 15 residues. V lost 3 bases and J 2 bases, leaving 14 bases between the germline ends.

In this sample, this clone turned up once. CDR3 sequence (DNA): TGTGCCAGCAGCCAGGGGGGGTCCTATAATTCACCCCTCCACTTT. Protein: CASSQGGSYNSPLHF. The chain combines TRBV14 with TRBJ1-6; D may be TRBD1 (5 bases). From germline, CDR1 is SGHDN and CDR2 FVKESK. Trimming pared 3 bases from V and 1 base from J, leaving 7 bases between. The CDR3 loop spans 15 amino acids.

The chain recombines TRBV2 with TRBJ1-1; 7 positions agree with TRBD1. The junction had 9 bases not matched to a gene; V was cut back by 8 bases and J by 0 bases. CDR3 size: 15 residues. Germline V gene sequence: CDR1 SNHLY, CDR2 FYNNEI. The CDR3 DNA sequence: TGTGCCAGCGAGGGGGCGTCCCTCATGAACACTGAAGCTTTCTTT. Amino acids: CASEGASLMNTEAFF.

The chain couples TRBV4-1 to TRBJ1-4; D unresolved. V was cut by 2 bases and J by 4 bases, with 26 bases left in between. This CDR3 region has 20 residues. Germline values: CDR1 MGHRA, CDR2 YSYEKL. CDR3 protein: CASSQPLSRERNVLNEKLFF. In DNA, the CDR3 is TGCGCCAGCAGCCAACCTCTAAGTCGGGAAAGAAACGTCCTTAATGAAAAACTGTTTTTT.